These T cell receptor beta chains were read from a single sample in a study of T cell responses to AZD1222 COVID-19 vaccine. Produced via immunoSEQ multiplex PCR; TCRdb's table is partial and in-frame only. The repertoire holds about 140,000 clones, around 93% seen once, with 2.5% to 3.5% in the top ten. The input for sequencing was peripheral blood, taken on day 0 of AZD1222 vaccination. The receptors here all came from an adult in good health. Both conserved end residues are part of each CDR3.

V	J	CDR3
TRBV11-2	TRBJ2-2	CASSLSGELFF
TRBV7-9	TRBJ1-5	CASSAHGGENQPQHF
TRBV5-8	TRBJ2-3	CASSPETDTQYF
TRBV18	TRBJ1-3	CASSDGTPKGNTIYF
TRBV7-2	TRBJ1-2	CASRARQSVWYGYTF
TRBV7-3	TRBJ1-5	CASSIPGVNQPQHF
TRBV4-1	TRBJ2-5	CASSQRGPEGSQETQYF
TRBV9	TRBJ2-3	CASSVATDTQYF
TRBV5-8	TRBJ2-7	CASSRWTSMYEQYF
TRBV12-5	TRBJ2-2	CASGLVISGSAGELFF
TRBV19	TRBJ2-1	CASSIRTGGNEVNEQFF
TRBV6-2/TRBV6-3	TRBJ2-7	CASSGTVAYEQYF
TRBV19	TRBJ2-5	CASSPDRETQYF
TRBV7-2	TRBJ2-3	CASSLGLAGDTQYF
TRBV6-5	TRBJ2-3	CASSLMEDTQYF
TRBV29-1	TRBJ1-2	CSVADRDYGYTF
TRBV10-3	TRBJ2-2	CATSLENTGELFF
TRBV5-5	TRBJ2-1	CASRVTDAAVYNEQFF
TRBV5-1	TRBJ2-3	CASSSIAGTTDTQYF
TRBV4-1	TRBJ1-1	CASSQGGNTEAFF
TRBV12-3/TRBV12-4	TRBJ1-4	CASSLGIEKLFF
TRBV11-3	TRBJ1-2	CASSSAGYGYTF
TRBV19	TRBJ1-1	CASSQTAMNTEAFF
TRBV28	TRBJ1-6	CASSFPPGYNSPLHF
TRBV6-2/TRBV6-3	TRBJ2-7	CASSFVRDSYEQYF
TRBV28	TRBJ1-2	CASSFSIQGIGLYDYGYTF
TRBV11-2	TRBJ2-7	CASSLVGFGTAISYEQYF
TRBV7-9	TRBJ1-5	CASSFPGGNQPQHF
TRBV18	TRBJ2-3	CASSDSGATDTQYF
TRBV6-5	TRBJ2-7	CASSYNLGGIAYEQYF
TRBV27	TRBJ2-1	CASSALGSGPLEQFF
TRBV19	TRBJ2-7	CASSPLGFGDEQYF
TRBV24-1	TRBJ2-1	CATSDLTPSSYNEQFF
TRBV5-5	TRBJ2-2	CATQRGSIQTGELFF
TRBV6-5	TRBJ2-7	CASSYSIAEQYF
TRBV11-2	TRBJ1-1	CASSLTGTSEAFF
TRBV5-5	TRBJ1-5	CASSLSWRSQPQHF
TRBV28	TRBJ1-1	CASVGSRVAAFF
TRBV13	TRBJ1-1	CASSLGSGRGTEAFF
TRBV7-8	TRBJ2-1	CASSFGADEQFF
TRBV2	TRBJ1-2	CASSDYGYGYTF
TRBV4-3	TRBJ1-2	CASSQVHWINYGYTF
TRBV2	TRBJ1-5	CASSETTGQPQHF
TRBV4-1	TRBJ2-1	CASSQDRAIAGVSNEQFF
TRBV7-9	TRBJ2-1	CASSTRDSSYNEQFF
TRBV10-3	TRBJ1-5	CAISLGGNQPQHF
TRBV7-9	TRBJ2-2	CASSLAGGTGELFF
TRBV18	TRBJ2-1	CASSPGTETNEQFF
TRBV11-3	TRBJ1-2	CASSARQNGYTF
TRBV11-2	TRBJ2-7	CASSLSFSRERGGEQYF
TRBV5-5	TRBJ1-1	CASSLSVNTEAFF
TRBV7-8	TRBJ1-2	CASSLVPERDGYTF
TRBV27	TRBJ1-1	CASSPIGVMNTEAFF
TRBV2	TRBJ1-5	CASSLNGNQPQHF
TRBV11-3	TRBJ2-5	CASSSRDRKETQYF
TRBV9	TRBJ1-5	CASLSSAGYSNQPQHF
TRBV28	TRBJ1-2	CASTRPGGYTF
TRBV7-9	TRBJ1-1	CASSPLGRPEAFF
TRBV11-2	TRBJ2-7	CASTTFPNEQYF
TRBV2	TRBJ1-1	CADRDTLNTEAFF